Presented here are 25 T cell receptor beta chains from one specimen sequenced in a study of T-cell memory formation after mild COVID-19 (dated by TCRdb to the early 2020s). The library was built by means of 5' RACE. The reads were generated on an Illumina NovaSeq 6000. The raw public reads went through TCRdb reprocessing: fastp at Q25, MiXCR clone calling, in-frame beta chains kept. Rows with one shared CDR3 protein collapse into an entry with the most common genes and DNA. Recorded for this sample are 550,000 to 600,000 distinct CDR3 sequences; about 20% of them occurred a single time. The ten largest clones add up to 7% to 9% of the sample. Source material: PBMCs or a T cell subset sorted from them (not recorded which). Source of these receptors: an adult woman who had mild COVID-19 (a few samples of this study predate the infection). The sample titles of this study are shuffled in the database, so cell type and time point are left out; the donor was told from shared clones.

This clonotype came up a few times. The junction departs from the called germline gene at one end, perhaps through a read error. The CDR3 protein is CASSFWLGTSGDKLF. CDR3 DNA: TGTGCCAGCAGTTTTTGGTTGGGTACTAGCGGGGACAAACTGTTC. This chain links TRBV12-3 or TRBV12-4 with TRBJ2-5; the match to TRBD2 covers 10 bases. CDR3 length: 15 residues.

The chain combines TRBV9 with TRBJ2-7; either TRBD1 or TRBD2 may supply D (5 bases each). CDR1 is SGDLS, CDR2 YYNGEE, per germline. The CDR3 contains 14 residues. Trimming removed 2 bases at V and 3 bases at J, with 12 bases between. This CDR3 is CASSVRDRDYEQYF. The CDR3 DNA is TGTGCCAGCAGCGTTAGGGACCGAGACTACGAGCAGTACTTC.

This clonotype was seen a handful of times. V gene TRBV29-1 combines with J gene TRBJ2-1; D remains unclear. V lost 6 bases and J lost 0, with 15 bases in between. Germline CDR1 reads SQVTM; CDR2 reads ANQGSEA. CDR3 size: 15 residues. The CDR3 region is CSVTKPESSYNEQFF. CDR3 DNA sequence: TGCAGCGTCACCAAGCCCGAGAGCTCCTACAATGAGCAGTTCTTC.

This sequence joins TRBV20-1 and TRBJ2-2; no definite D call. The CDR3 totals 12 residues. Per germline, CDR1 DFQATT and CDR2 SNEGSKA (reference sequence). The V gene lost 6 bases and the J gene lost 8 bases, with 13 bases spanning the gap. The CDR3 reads CSALLSWGELFF. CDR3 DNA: TGCAGTGCCCTCCTTAGTTGGGGGGAGCTGTTTTTT.

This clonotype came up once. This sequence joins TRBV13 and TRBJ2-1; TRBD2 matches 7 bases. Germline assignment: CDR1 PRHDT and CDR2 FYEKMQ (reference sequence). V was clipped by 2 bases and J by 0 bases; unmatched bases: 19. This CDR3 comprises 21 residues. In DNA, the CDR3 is TGTGCCAGCAGCTTAAGTTGGGCGGGAGCTAAGGGGCTGATCTCCTACAATGAGCAGTTCTTC. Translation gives CASSLSWAGAKGLISYNEQFF.

The CDR3 bases are TGTGCCAGCAGCCGGGACATAGTTCGCGGTGGCTACACCTTC. Its protein is CASSRDIVRGGYTF. The rearrangement links TRBV14 to TRBJ1-2; TRBD1 is a possible D gene (6 bases). Trimming pared 4 bases from V and 7 bases from J, leaving 16 bases between. The CDR3 has 14 residues. Germline CDR1 is SGHDN and CDR2 is FVKESK.

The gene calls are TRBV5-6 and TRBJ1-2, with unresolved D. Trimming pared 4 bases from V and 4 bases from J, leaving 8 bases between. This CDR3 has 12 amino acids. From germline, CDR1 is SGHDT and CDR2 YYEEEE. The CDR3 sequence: CASSTSGYGYTF. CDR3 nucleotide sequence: TGTGCCAGCAGCACCTCAGGCTATGGCTACACCTTC.

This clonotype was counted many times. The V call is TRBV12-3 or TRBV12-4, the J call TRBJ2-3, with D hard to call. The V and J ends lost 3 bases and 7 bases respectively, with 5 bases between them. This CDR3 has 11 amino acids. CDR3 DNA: TGTGCCAGCAGTTTGGGAAATACGCAGTATTTT. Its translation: CASSLGNTQYF.

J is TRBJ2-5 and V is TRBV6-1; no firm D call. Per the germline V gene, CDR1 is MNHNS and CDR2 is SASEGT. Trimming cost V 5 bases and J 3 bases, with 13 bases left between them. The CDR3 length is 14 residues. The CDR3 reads CASSRRVGEETQYF. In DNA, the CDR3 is TGTGCCAGCAGTCGCCGGGTGGGTGAAGAGACCCAGTACTTC.

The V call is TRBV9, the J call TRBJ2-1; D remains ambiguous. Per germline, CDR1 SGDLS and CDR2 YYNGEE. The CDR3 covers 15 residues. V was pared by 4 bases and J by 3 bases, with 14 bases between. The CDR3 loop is CASSPRLEVYNEQFF. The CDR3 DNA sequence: TGTGCCAGCAGCCCCCGGCTAGAAGTCTACAATGAGCAGTTCTTC.

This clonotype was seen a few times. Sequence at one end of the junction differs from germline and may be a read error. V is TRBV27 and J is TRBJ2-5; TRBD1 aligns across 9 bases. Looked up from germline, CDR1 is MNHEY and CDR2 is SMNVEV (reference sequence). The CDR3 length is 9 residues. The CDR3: CATCRDRDF. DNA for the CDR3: TGTGCCACTTGCCGGGACAGGGATTTC.

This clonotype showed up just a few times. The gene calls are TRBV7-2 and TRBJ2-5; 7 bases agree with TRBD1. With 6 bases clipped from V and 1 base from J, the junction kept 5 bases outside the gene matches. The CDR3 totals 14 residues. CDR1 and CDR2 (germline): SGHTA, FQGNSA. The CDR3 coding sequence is TGTGCCAGCAGAAGTAGGGGGCTCCAAGAGACCCAGTACTTC. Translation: CASRSRGLQETQYF. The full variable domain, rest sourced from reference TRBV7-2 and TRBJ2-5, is GAGVSQSPSNKVTEKGKDVELRCDPISGHTALYWYRQSLGQGLEFLIYFQGNSAPDKSGLPSDRFSAERTGGSVSTLTIQRTQQEDSAVYLCASRSRGLQETQYFGPGTRLLVL.

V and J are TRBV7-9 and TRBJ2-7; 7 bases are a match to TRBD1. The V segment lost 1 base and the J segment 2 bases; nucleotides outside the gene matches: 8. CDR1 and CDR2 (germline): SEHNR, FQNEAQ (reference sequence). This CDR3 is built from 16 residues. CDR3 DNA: TGTGCCAGCAGCTTAGGGTGGGTGACAGGGACCTACGAGCAGTACTTC. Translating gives CASSLGWVTGTYEQYF. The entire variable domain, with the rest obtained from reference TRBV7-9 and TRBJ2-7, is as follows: DTGVSQNPRHKITKRGQNVTFRCDPISEHNRLYWYRQTLGQGPEFLTYFQNEAQLEKSRLLSDRFSAERPKGSFSTLEIQRTEQGDSAMYLCASSLGWVTGTYEQYFGPGTRLTVT.

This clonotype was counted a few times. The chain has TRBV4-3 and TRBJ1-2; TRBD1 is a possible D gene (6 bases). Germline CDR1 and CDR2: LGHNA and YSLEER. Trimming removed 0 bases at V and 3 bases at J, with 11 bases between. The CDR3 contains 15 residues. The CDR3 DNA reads TGCGCCAGCAGCCAAGACGGGACACTGCACTATGGCTACACCTTC. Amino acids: CASSQDGTLHYGYTF.

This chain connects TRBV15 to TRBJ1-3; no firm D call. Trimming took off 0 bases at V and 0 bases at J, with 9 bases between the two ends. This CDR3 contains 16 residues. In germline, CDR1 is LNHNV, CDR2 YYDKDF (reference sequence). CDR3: CATSRDRSVSGNTIYF. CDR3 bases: TGTGCCACCAGCAGAGACAGGTCCGTCTCTGGAAACACCATATATTTT.

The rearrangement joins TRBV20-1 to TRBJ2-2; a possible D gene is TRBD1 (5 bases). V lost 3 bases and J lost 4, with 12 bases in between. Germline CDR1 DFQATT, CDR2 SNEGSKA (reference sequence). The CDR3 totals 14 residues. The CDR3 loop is CSARRNRGTGELFF. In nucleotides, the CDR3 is TGCAGTGCTAGGAGGAATAGGGGCACCGGGGAGCTGTTTTTT.

CDR3 DNA sequence: TGTGCCAGCAGCCCAGACTACTACGAGCAGTACTTC. It codes for CASSPDYYEQYF. The chain uses TRBV3-1 and TRBJ2-7, with D maybe TRBD2 (5 bases). V was clipped by 4 bases and J by 3 bases, with 7 bases between them. Germline V gene sequence: CDR1 LGHDT, CDR2 YNNKEL (reference sequence). This CDR3 has 12 residues.

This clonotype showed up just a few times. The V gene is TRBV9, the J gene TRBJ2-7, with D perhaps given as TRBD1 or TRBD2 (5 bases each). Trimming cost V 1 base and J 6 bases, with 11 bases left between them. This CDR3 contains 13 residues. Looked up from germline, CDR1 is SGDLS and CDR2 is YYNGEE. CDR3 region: CASSVTGGGEQYF. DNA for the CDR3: TGTGCCAGCAGCGTAACAGGAGGCGGCGAGCAGTACTTC.

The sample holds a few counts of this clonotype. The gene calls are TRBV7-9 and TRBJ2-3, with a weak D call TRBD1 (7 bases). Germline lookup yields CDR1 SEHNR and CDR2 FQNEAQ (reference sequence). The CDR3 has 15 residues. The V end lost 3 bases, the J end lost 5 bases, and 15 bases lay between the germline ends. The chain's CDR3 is CASSFGQAREDTQYF. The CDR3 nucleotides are TGTGCCAGCAGCTTTGGACAGGCGCGGGAAGATACGCAGTATTTT. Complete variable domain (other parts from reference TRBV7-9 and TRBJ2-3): DTGVSQNPRHKITKRGQNVTFRCDPISEHNRLYWYRQTLGQGPEFLTYFQNEAQLEKSRLLSDRFSAERPKGSFSTLEIQRTEQGDSAMYLCASSFGQAREDTQYFGPGTRLTVL.

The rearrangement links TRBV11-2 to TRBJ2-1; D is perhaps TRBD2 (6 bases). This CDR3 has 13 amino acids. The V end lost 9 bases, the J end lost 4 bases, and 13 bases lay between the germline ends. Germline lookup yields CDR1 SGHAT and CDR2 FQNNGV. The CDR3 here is CASAGGAYNEQFF. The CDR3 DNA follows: TGTGCCAGTGCTGGCGGGGCTTACAATGAGCAGTTCTTC. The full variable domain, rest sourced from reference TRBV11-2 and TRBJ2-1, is EAGVAQSPRYKIIEKRQSVAFWCNPISGHATLYWYQQILGQGPKLLIQFQNNGVVDDSQLPKDRFSAERLKGVDSTLKIQPAKLEDSAVYLCASAGGAYNEQFFGPGTRLTVL.

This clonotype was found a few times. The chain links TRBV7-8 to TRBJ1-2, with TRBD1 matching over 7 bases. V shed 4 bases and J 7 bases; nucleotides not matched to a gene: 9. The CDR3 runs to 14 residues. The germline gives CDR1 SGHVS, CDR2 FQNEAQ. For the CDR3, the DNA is TGTGCCAGCAGCTGGGACAGAGGGGATGGTGGCTACACCTTC. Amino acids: CASSWDRGDGGYTF. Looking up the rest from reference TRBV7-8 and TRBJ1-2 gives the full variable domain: GAGVSQSPRYKVAKRGQDVALRCDPISGHVSLFWYQQALGQGPEFLTYFQNEAQLDKSGLPSDRFFAERPEGSVSTLKIQRTQQEDSAVYLCASSWDRGDGGYTFGSGTRLTVV.

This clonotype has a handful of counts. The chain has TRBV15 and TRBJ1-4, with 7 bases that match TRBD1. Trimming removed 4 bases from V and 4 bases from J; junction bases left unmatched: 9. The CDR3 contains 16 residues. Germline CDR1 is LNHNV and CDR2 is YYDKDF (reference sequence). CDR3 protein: CATSTGQTGNNEKLFF. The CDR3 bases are TGTGCCACCAGCACGGGACAGACGGGCAATAATGAAAAACTGTTTTTT.

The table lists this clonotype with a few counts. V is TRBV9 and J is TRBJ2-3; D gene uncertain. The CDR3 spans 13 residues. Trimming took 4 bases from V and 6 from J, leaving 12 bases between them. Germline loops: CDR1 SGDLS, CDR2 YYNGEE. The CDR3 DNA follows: TGTGCCAGCAGCCCCGGACCGCGGGATACGCAGTATTTT. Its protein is CASSPGPRDTQYF.

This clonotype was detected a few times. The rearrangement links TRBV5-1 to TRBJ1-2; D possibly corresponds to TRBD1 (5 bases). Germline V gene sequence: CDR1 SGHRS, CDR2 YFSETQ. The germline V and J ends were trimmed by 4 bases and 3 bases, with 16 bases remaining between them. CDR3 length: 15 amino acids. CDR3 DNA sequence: TGCGCCAGCAGCCAAAAAGAAGGGGCGTACTATGGCTACACCTTC. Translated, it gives CASSQKEGAYYGYTF. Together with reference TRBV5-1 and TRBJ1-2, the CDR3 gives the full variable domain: KAGVTQTPRYLIKTRGQQVTLSCSPISGHRSVSWYQQTPGQGLQFLFEYFSETQRNKGNFPGRFSGRQFSNSRSEMNVSTLELGDSALYLCASSQKEGAYYGYTFGSGTRLTVV.

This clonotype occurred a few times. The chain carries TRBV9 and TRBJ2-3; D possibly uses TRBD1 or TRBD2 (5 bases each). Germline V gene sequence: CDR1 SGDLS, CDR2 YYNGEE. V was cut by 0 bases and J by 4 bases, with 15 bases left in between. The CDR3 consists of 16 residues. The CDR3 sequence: CASSVDGGVGSDTQYF. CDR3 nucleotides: TGTGCCAGCAGCGTAGATGGGGGAGTAGGGTCAGATACGCAGTATTTT.